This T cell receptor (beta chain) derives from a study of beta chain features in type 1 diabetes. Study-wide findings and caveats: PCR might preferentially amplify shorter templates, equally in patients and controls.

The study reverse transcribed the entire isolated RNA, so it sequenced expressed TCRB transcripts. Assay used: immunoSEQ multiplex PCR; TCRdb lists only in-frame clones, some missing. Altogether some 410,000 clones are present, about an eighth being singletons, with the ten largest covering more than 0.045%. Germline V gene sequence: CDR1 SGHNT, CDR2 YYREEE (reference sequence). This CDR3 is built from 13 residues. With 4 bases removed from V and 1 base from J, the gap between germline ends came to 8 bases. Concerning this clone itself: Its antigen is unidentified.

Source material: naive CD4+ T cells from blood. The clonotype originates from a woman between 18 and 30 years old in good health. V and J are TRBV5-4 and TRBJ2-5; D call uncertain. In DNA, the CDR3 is TGTGCCAGCAGCGGCGGCGGCCAAGAGACCCAGTACTTC. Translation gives CASSGGGQETQYF.